This record covers a single T cell receptor (beta chain). This clone was counted a single time. What antigen it recognizes has not been identified. One base away there is no much larger clone; base qualities are not given. The identical CDR3 is also encoded by other nucleotide sequences in the sample. These data belong to a study of technical replicates of blood from four donors (dated by TCRdb to the late 2010s). The method was the immunoSEQ multiplex PCR assay. The table comes from immuneACCESS by way of TCRdb, which keeps in-frame sequences with V and J called. Part of the clones is missing from these tables; in studies checked, under half for an unresolved V gene and the rest for unknown reasons. Within this sample are about 83,000 clones, with about 91% of them counted one time only. Of the sample, 0.27% falls within the top ten clones. From the germline V gene (reference sequence), CDR1 is MNHEY and CDR2 is SMNVEV. V is reduced by 0 bases and J by 1 base, leaving a spacing of 3 bases between them. Measured from the cysteine to the phenylalanine, the CDR3 is 13 residues long. Just the 39-base CDR3 DNA is kept, in frame starting at base 1.

The chain couples TRBV27 to TRBJ1-1; the D gene is not confidently resolved. Sequencing input: T cells isolated from PBMCs. This clonotype was sampled from a human donor in good health. The DNA reads as follows: TGTGCCAGCAGTTTATCGAGGAACACTGAAGCTTTCTTT. The translation is CASSLSRNTEAFF.